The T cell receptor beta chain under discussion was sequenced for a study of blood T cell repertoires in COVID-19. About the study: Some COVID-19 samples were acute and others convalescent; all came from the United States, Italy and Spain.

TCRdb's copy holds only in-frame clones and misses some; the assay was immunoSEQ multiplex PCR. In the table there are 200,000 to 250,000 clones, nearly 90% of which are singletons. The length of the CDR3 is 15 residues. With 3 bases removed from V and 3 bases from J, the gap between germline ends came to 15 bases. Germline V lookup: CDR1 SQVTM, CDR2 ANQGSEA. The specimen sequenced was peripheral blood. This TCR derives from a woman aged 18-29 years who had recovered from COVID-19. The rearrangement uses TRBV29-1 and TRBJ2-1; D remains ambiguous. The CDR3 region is CSVDGFGLHYNEQFF. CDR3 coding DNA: TGCAGCGTTGACGGGTTCGGGTTGCACTACAATGAGCAGTTCTTC.